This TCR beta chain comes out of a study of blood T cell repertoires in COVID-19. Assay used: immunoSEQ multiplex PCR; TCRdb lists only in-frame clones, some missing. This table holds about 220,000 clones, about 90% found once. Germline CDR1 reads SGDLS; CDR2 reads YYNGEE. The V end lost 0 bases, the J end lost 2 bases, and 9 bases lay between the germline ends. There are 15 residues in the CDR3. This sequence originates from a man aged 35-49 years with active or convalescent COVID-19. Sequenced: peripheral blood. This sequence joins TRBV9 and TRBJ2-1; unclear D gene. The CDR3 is CASSVDPLAYNEQFF. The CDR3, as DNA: TGTGCCAGCAGCGTAGACCCACTTGCCTACAATGAGCAGTTCTTC.